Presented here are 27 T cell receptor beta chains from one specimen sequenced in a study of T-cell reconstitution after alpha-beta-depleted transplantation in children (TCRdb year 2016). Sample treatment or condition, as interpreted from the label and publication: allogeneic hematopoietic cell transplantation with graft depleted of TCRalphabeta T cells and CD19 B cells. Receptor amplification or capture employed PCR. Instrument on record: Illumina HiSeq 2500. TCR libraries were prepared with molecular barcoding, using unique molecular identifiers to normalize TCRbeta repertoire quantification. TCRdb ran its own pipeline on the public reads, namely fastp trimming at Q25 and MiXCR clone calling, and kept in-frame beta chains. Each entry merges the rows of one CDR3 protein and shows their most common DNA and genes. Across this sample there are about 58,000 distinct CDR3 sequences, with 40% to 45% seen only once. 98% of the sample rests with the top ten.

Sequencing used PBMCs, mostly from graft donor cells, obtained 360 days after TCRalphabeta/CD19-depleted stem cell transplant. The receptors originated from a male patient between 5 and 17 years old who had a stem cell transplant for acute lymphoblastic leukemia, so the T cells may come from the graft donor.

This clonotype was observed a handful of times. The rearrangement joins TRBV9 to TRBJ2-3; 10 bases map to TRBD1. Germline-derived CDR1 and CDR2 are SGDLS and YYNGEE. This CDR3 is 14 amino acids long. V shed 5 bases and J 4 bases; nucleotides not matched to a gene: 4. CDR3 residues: CASRDRGRADTQYF. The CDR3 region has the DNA TGTGCCAGCAGAGACAGGGGGCGAGCAGATACGCAGTATTTT.

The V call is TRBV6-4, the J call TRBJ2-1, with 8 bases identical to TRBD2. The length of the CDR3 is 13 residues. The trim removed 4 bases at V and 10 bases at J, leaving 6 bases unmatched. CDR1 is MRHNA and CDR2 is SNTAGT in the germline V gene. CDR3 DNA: TGTGCCAGCAGTGTCGGGAGGGCCCGGGAGCAGTTCTTC. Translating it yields CASSVGRAREQFF.

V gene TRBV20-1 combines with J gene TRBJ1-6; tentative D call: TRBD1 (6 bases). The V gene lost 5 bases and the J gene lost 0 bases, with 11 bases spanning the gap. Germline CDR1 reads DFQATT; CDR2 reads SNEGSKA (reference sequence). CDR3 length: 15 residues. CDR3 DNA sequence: TGCAGTGCTTTCGCAGGGGCCTCCTATAATTCACCCCTCCACTTT. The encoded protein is CSAFAGASYNSPLHF.

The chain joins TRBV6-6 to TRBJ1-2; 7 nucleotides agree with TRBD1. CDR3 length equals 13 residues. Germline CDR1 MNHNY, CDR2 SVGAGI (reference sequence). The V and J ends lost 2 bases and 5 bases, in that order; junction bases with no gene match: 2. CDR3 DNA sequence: TGTGCCAGCAGTTACGAGGGGGCATATGGCTACACCTTC. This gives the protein CASSYEGAYGYTF.

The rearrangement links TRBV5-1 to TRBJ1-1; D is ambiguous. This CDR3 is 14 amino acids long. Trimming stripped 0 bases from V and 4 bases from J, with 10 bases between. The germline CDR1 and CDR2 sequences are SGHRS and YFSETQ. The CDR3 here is CASSLGASFTEAFF. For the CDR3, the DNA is TGCGCCAGCAGCTTGGGCGCCAGCTTCACTGAAGCTTTCTTT.

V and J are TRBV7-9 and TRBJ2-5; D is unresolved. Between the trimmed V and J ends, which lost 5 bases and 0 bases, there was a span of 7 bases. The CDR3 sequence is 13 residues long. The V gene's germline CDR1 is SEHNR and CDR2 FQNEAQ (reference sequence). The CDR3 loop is CASSGRYQETQYF. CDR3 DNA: TGTGCCAGCAGCGGGCGGTACCAAGAGACCCAGTACTTC.

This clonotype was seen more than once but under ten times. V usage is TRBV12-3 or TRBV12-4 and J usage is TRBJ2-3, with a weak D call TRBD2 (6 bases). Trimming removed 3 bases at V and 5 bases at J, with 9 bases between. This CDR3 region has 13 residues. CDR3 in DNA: TGTGCCAGCAGTTTTGCGGGGATAGATACGCAGTATTTT. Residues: CASSFAGIDTQYF.

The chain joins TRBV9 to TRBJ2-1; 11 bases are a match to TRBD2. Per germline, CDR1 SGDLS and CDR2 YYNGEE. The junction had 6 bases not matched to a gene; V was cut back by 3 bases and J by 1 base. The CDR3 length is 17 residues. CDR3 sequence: CASSAFSGRGSYNEQFF. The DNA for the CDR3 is TGTGCCAGCAGCGCCTTTAGCGGGAGGGGTTCCTACAATGAGCAGTTCTTC.

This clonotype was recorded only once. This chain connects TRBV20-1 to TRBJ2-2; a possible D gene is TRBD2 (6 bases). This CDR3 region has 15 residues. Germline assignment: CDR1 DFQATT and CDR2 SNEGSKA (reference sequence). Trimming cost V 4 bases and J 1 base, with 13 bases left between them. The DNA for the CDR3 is TGCAGTGCTACCTCCTCGGGGGTGAACACCGGGGAGCTGTTTTTT. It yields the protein CSATSSGVNTGELFF.

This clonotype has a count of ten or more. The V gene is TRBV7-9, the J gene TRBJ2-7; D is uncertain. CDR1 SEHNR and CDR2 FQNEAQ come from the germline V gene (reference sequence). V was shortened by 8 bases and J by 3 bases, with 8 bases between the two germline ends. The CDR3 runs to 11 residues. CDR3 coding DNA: TGTGCCAGCTCACCCGACTACGAGCAGTACTTC. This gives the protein CASSPDYEQYF.

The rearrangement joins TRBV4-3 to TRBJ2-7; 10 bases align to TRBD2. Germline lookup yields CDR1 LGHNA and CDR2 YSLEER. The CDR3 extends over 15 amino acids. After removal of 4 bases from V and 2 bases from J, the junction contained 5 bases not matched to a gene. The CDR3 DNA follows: TGCGCCAGCAGCCCTGGACTAGCGGCCACCTACGAGCAGTACTTC. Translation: CASSPGLAATYEQYF.

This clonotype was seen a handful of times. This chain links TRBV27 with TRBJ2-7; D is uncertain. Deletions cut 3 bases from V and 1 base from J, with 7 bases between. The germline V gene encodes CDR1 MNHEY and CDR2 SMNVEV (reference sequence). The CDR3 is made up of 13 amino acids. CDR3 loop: CASSFGPSYEQYF. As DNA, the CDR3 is TGTGCCAGCAGTTTCGGCCCTTCCTACGAGCAGTACTTC.

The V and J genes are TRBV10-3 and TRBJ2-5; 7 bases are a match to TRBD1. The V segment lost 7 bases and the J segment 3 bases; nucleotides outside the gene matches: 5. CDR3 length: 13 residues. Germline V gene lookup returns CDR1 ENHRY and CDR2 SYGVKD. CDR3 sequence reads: CAIKGTEKETQYF. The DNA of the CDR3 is TGTGCCATCAAGGGGACAGAAAAAGAGACCCAGTACTTC.

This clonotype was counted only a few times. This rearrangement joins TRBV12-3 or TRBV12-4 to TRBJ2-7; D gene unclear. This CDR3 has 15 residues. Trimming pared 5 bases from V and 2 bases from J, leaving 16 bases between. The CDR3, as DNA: TGTGCCAGCAGTCCGGCCGGGTGGATTCCCTACGAGCAGTACTTC. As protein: CASSPAGWIPYEQYF.

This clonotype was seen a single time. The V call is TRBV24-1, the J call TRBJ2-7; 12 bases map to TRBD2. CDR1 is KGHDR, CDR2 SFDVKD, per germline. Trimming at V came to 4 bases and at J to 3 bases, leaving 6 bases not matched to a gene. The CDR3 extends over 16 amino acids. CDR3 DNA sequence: TGTGCCACCAGTGACCCTACTAGCGGGAGGATCTACGAGCAGTACTTC. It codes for CATSDPTSGRIYEQYF.

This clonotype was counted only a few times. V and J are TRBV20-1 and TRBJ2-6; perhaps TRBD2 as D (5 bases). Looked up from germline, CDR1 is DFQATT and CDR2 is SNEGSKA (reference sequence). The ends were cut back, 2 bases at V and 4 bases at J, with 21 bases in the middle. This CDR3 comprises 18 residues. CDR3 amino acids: CSARISRTAGPGANVLTF. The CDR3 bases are TGCAGTGCTAGAATTAGCAGGACGGCGGGCCCCGGGGCCAACGTCCTGACTTTC.

CDR3 sequence reads: CASSTGRGRETQYF. In DNA form, the CDR3 reads TGTGCCAGCAGTACAGGGAGAGGACGAGAGACCCAGTACTTC. The rearrangement links TRBV6-1 to TRBJ2-5; perhaps TRBD1 as D (6 bases). Per germline, CDR1 MNHNS and CDR2 SASEGT. The CDR3 has 14 residues. The ends were cut back, 5 bases at V and 4 bases at J, with 14 bases in the middle.

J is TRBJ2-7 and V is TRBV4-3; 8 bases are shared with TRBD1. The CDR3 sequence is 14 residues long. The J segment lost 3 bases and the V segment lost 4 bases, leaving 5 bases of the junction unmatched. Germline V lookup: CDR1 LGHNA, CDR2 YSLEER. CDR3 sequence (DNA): TGCGCCAGCAGCCCGGACAGGGAAAACTACGAGCAGTACTTC. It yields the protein CASSPDRENYEQYF.

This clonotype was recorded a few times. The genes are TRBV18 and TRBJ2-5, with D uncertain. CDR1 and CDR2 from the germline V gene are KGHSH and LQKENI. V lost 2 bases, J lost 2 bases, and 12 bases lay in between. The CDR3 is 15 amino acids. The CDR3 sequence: CASSPDSWYQETQYF. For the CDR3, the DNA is TGTGCCAGCTCACCAGACTCGTGGTATCAAGAGACCCAGTACTTC. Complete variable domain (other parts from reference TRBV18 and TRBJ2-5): NAGVMQNPRHLVRRRGQEARLRCSPMKGHSHVYWYRQLPEEGLKFMVYLQKENIIDESGMPKERFSAEFPKEGPSILRIQQVVRGDSAAYFCASSPDSWYQETQYFGPGTRLLVL.

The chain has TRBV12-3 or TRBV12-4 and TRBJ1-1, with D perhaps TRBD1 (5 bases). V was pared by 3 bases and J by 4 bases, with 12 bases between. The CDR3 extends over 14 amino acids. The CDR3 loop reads CASSFTGVSTEAFF. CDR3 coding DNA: TGTGCCAGCAGTTTTACGGGGGTAAGCACTGAAGCTTTCTTT.

CDR3 in amino acids: CASASIAGYGYTF. DNA of the CDR3: TGTGCCAGCGCCTCGATCGCTGGCTATGGCTACACCTTC. This chain uses TRBV2 with TRBJ1-2; D is undetermined. Deletions cut 8 bases from V and 4 bases from J, with 14 bases between. Germline CDR1 is SNHLY and CDR2 is FYNNEI. This CDR3 is built from 13 residues. Variable domain in full (rest from reference TRBV2 and TRBJ1-2): EPEVTQTPSHQVTQMGQEVILRCVPISNHLYFYWYRQILGQKVEFLVSFYNNEISEKSEIFDDQFSVERPDGSNFTLKIRSTKLEDSAMYFCASASIAGYGYTFGSGTRLTVV.

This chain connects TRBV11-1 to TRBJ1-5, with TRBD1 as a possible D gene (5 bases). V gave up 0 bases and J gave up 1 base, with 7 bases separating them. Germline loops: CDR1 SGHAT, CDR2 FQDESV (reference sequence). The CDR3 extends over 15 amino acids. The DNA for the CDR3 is TGTGCCAGCAGCTTAGCAGGGGAGAGCAATCAGCCCCAGCATTTT. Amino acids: CASSLAGESNQPQHF.

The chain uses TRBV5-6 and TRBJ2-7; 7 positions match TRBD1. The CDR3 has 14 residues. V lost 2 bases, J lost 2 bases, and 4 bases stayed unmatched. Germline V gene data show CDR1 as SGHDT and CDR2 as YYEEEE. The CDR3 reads CASSLGDSTYEQYF. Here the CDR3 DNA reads TGTGCCAGCAGCTTAGGGGACAGCACCTACGAGCAGTACTTC.

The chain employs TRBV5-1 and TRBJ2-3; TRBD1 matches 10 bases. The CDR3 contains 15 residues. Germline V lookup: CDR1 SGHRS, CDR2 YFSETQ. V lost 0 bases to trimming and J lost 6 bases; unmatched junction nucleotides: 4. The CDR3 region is CASSLALDRGDTQYF. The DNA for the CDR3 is TGCGCCAGCAGCTTGGCGTTGGACAGGGGGGATACGCAGTATTTT.

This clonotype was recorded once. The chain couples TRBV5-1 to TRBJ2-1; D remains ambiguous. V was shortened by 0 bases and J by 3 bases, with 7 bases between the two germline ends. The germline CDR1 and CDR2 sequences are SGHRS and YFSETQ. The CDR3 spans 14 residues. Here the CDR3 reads CASSLVVGYNEQFF. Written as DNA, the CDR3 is TGCGCCAGCAGCTTGGTGGTAGGCTACAATGAGCAGTTCTTC. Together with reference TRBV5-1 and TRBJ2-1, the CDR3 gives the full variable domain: KAGVTQTPRYLIKTRGQQVTLSCSPISGHRSVSWYQQTPGQGLQFLFEYFSETQRNKGNFPGRFSGRQFSNSRSEMNVSTLELGDSALYLCASSLVVGYNEQFFGPGTRLTVL.

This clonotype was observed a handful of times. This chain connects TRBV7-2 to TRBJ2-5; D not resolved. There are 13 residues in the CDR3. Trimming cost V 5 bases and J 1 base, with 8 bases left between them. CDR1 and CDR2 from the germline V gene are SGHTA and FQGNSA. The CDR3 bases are TGTGCCAGCAGCCCTTCTGTCCAAGAGACCCAGTACTTC. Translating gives CASSPSVQETQYF.

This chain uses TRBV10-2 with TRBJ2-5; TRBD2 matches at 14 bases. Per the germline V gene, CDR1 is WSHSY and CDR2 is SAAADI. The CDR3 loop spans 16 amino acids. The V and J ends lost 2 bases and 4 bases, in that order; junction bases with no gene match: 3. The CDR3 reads CASSEGTSGSLETQYF. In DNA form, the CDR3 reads TGCGCCAGCAGTGAGGGGACTAGCGGGAGTCTAGAGACCCAGTACTTC.